The source of this T cell receptor beta chain is a study of blood T cell repertoires in COVID-19. This CDR3 has 15 amino acids. Trimming at V came to 2 bases and at J to 6 bases, leaving 1 base not matched to a gene. Germline-derived CDR1 and CDR2 are SGDLS and YYNGEE. The method was immunoSEQ multiplex PCR; TCRdb's version includes in-frame clones alone and lacks a portion of them. The top ten clones hold under 4.5% of a sample with 200,000 to 250,000 clones, approximately 79% of them seen once. The chain recombines TRBV9 with TRBJ2-1, with 14 nucleotides matching TRBD2. Sequencing was done on a sample of peripheral blood. This clonotype was sampled from a woman aged 40 to 50 with active or convalescent COVID-19. CDR3 protein: CASSVTSGGANEQFF. In DNA form, the CDR3 reads TGTGCCAGCAGCGTGACTAGCGGGGGGGCCAATGAGCAGTTCTTC.